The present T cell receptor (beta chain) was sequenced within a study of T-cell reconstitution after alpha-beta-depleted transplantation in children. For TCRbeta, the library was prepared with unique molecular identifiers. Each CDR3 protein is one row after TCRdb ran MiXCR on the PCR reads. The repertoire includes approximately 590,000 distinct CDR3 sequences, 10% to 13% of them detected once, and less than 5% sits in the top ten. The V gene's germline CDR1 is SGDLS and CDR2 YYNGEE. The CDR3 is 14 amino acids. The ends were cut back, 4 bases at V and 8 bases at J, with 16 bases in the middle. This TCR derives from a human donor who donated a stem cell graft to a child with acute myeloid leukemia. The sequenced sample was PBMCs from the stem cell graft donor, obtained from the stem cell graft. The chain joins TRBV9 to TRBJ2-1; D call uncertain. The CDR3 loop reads CASSPRTVLDEQFF. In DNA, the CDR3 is TGTGCCAGCAGCCCCCGGACGGTTTTGGATGAGCAGTTCTTC.